Below are 18 T cell receptor beta chains sequenced from a single sample in a study of identical twins' blood T cells. TCRdb ran MiXCR on the 5' RACE reads and lists one entry per CDR3 protein. Of roughly 380,000 distinct CDR3 sequences listed, roughly 27% are singletons. The sequencing input was PBMCs. These receptors originate from a woman aged 18 to 50 in good health.

With regard to this clonotype: One end of the junction is discordant with germline, which a read error may explain. The chain links TRBV5-6 to TRBJ1-5, with TRBD1 matching 11 bases. CDR3 size: 15 residues. Germline-derived CDR1 and CDR2 are SGHDT and YYEEEE. The CDR3 loop reads CASSLGQGAYQPPHF. The DNA of the CDR3 is TGTGCCAGCAGCTTAGGACAGGGGGCTTATCAGCCCCCGCATTTT.

This rearrangement joins TRBV5-1 to TRBJ2-5; TRBD2 matches 13 bases. Trimming removed 4 bases from V and 5 bases from J; junction bases left unmatched: 8. Germline CDR1 is SGHRS and CDR2 is YFSETQ. The CDR3 has 16 residues. The CDR3 sequence is CASSTGLAGTIETQYF. In nucleotides, the CDR3 is TGCGCCAGCAGCACGGGACTAGCGGGAACGATTGAGACCCAGTACTTC.

This rearrangement joins TRBV19 to TRBJ1-1; maybe TRBD1 (5 bases). Germline loops: CDR1 LNHDA, CDR2 SQIVND (reference sequence). Between the trimmed V and J ends, which lost 4 bases and 1 base, there was a span of 13 bases. This CDR3 contains 15 residues. The CDR3 protein is CASSNAGLPNTEAFF. The CDR3 DNA reads as TGTGCCAGTAGTAATGCGGGACTCCCGAACACTGAAGCTTTCTTT.

The V gene is TRBV20-1, the J gene TRBJ2-3, with 10 bases fitting TRBD2. The CDR3 sequence is 15 residues long. Germline V gene sequence: CDR1 DFQATT, CDR2 SNEGSKA (reference sequence). V shed 6 bases and J 5 bases; nucleotides not matched to a gene: 11. CDR3 in amino acids: CSATSLAGVIDTQYF. The CDR3 DNA reads TGCAGTGCCACCTCCCTAGCGGGGGTGATAGATACGCAGTATTTT.

The chain uses TRBV12-3 or TRBV12-4 and TRBJ2-2; tentatively, D is TRBD1 (6 bases). Trimming took 10 bases from V and 10 from J, leaving 13 bases between them. The length of the CDR3 is 11 residues. DNA for the CDR3: TGTGCCACCCTGACAGGACAGGAGCTGTTTTTT. It is translated as CATLTGQELFF.

This clonotype was seen more than once but under ten times. The V and J genes are TRBV29-1 and TRBJ2-1, with a possible D match to TRBD2 (5 bases). The CDR3 sequence is 14 residues long. Germline V gene data show CDR1 as SQVTM and CDR2 as ANQGSEA. Trimming cost V 2 bases and J 5 bases, with 13 bases left between them. The CDR3 DNA reads TGCAGCGTTGAATCATACACCGGGGACAATGAGCAGTTCTTC. Translated, it gives CSVESYTGDNEQFF.

The chain uses TRBV19 and TRBJ1-3; D gene ambiguous. Germline V CDR1 and CDR2: LNHDA, SQIVND (reference sequence). There are 13 residues in the CDR3. With 7 bases removed from V and 0 bases from J, the gap between germline ends came to 7 bases. The DNA of the CDR3 is TGTGCCAGTATCCCGAGCTCTGGAAACACCATATATTTT. It specifies CASIPSSGNTIYF.

The chain carries TRBV20-1 and TRBJ1-2; D gene unclear. The CDR3 runs 12 residues. Trimming pared 0 bases from V and 6 bases from J, leaving 8 bases between. CDR1 is DFQATT and CDR2 is SNEGSKA in the germline V gene (reference sequence). The CDR3 spells CSARDPADGYTF. The CDR3 coding sequence is TGCAGTGCTAGAGACCCGGCAGATGGCTACACCTTC.

This clonotype was recorded only once. The V gene is TRBV19, the J gene TRBJ2-3; 8 bases line up with TRBD2. Trimming at V came to 3 bases and at J to 2 bases, leaving 4 bases not matched to a gene. This CDR3 region has 15 residues. From germline, CDR1 is LNHDA and CDR2 SQIVND (reference sequence). The chain's CDR3 is CASSIVSGTTDTQYF. CDR3 nucleotides: TGTGCCAGTAGTATTGTTAGCGGGACCACAGATACGCAGTATTTT. Filled out from reference TRBV19 and TRBJ2-3, the complete variable domain reads DGGITQSPKYLFRKEGQNVTLSCEQNLNHDAMYWYRQDPGQGLRLIYYSQIVNDFQKGDIAEGYSVSREKKESFPLTVTSAQKNPTAFYLCASSIVSGTTDTQYFGPGTRLTVL.

The J gene is TRBJ2-7, the V gene TRBV27; D gene unclear. The V end was cut by 10 bases, the J end by 1 base, with 17 bases between. CDR3 size: 14 residues. Germline lookup yields CDR1 MNHEY and CDR2 SMNVEV (reference sequence). CDR3 nucleotides: TGTGCCACTTCATACTACATGGGATCCTACGAGCAGTACTTC. It is translated as CATSYYMGSYEQYF.

The chain couples TRBV7-2 to TRBJ1-3, with D possibly matching TRBD1 (5 bases). Germline V CDR1 and CDR2: SGHTA, FQGNSA. CDR3 length: 16 amino acids. V was shortened by 3 bases and J by 0 bases, with 12 bases between the two germline ends. CDR3 coding DNA: TGTGCCAGCAGCTTTAAACGACAGACCTCTGGAAACACCATATATTTT. Residues: CASSFKRQTSGNTIYF.

This clonotype was seen ten or more times. This rearrangement joins TRBV19 to TRBJ1-4; 9 bases are a match to TRBD1. Germline V lookup: CDR1 LNHDA, CDR2 SQIVND (reference sequence). The J segment lost 6 bases and the V segment lost 6 bases, leaving 5 bases of the junction unmatched. The CDR3 runs 14 residues. The CDR3 loop reads CASRDRGKDEKLFF. CDR3 DNA sequence: TGTGCCAGTAGGGACAGGGGAAAGGATGAAAAACTGTTTTTT.

This clonotype was detected a few times. The V gene is TRBV11-2, the J gene TRBJ2-2, with D perhaps matching TRBD1 (5 bases). CDR3 length: 18 amino acids. In germline, CDR1 is SGHAT, CDR2 FQNNGV. Deletions cut 2 bases from V and 0 bases from J, with 16 bases between. CDR3 sequence: CASSLSGSSPTNTGELFF. CDR3 bases: TGTGCCAGCAGCTTATCAGGGTCCTCGCCGACGAACACCGGGGAGCTGTTTTTT.

In this sample, this clonotype turned up a few times. The chain uses TRBV12-3 or TRBV12-4 and TRBJ1-3; no definite D call. This CDR3 is built from 16 residues. V was shortened by 6 bases and J by 2 bases, with 17 bases between the two germline ends. Here the CDR3 DNA reads TGTGCCAGCAGCCAATCGGACGGAATAACTGGAAACACCATATATTTT. Its protein product is CASSQSDGITGNTIYF.

CDR3: CSVSIGGYYEQYF. For the CDR3, the DNA is TGCAGCGTTTCCATCGGGGGGTACTACGAGCAGTACTTC. V is TRBV29-1 and J is TRBJ2-7, with 7 bases that match TRBD2. The length of the CDR3 is 13 residues. V lost 5 bases and J lost 3; bases outside the gene matches: 7. CDR1 is SQVTM, CDR2 ANQGSEA, per germline.

This sequence joins TRBV6-7 and TRBJ1-2, with 7 bases identical to TRBD1. TRBV6-7 belongs to the ORF category, with a function that is uncertain. The CDR3 runs to 13 residues. Trimming at V came to 6 bases and at J to 4 bases, leaving 5 bases not matched to a gene. The CDR3: CASRTGESYGYTF. The DNA of the CDR3 is TGTGCCAGCAGAACAGGGGAGAGCTATGGCTACACCTTC.

With regard to this clonotype: Since the CDR3 does not end with the conserved phenylalanine or tryptophan, this likely comes from a read error. The chain combines TRBV29-1 with TRBJ1-2; D is unresolved. CDR3 length: 16 amino acids. Deletions cut 4 bases from V and 3 bases from J, with 21 bases between. Germline V gives CDR1 SQVTM, CDR2 ANQGSEA. For the CDR3, the DNA is TGCAGCGTTGGTATGGGGAAGGTAGGAAGTCACTATGGCTACACCTGC. Amino acid sequence: CSVGMGKVGSHYGYTC.

The table lists this clonotype with a few counts. This chain uses TRBV12-3 or TRBV12-4 with TRBJ2-3; 7 nucleotides match TRBD1. The CDR3 runs to 14 residues. The V segment lost 1 base and the J segment 4 bases; nucleotides outside the gene matches: 2. The CDR3 is CASSLGQGSDTQYF. CDR3 nucleotides: TGTGCCAGCAGTTTAGGACAGGGCTCAGATACGCAGTATTTT.